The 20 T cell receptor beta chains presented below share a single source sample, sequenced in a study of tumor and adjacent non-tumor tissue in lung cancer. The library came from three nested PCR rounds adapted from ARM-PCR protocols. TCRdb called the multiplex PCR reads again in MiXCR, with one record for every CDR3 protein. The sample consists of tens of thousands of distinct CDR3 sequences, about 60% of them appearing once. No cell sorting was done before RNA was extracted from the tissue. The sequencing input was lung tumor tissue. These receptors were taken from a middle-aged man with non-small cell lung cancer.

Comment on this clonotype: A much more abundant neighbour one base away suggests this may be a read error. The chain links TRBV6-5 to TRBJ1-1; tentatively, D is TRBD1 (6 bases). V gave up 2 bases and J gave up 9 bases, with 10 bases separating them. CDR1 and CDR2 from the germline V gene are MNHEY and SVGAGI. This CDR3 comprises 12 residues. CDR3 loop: CASSYRGGQAFF. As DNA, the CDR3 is TGTGCCAGCAGTTACCGCGGGGGGCAAGCTTTCTTT.

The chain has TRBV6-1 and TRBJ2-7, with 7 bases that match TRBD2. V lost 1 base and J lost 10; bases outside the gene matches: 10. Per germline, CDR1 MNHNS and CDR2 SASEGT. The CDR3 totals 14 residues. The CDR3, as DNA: TGTGCCAGCAGTGAAGTAGCGGGTGAGCTCGAACAGTACTTC. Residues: CASSEVAGELEQYF.

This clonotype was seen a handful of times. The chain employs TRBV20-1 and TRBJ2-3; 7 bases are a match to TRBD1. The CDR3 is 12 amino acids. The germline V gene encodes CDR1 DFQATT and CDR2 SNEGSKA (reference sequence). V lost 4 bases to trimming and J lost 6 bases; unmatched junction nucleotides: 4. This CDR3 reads CSATTGSDTQYF. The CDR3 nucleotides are TGCAGTGCTACGACAGGGTCGGATACGCAGTATTTT.

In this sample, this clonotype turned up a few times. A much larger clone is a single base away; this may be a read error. The CDR3 nucleotides are TGTGCCAGCCGAACGCAGGCCTCCCACGAGCAGTACTTC. Translation gives CASRTQASHEQYF. The rearrangement joins TRBV6-5 to TRBJ2-7; D is unclear. The germline CDR1 and CDR2 sequences are MNHEY and SVGAGI. The CDR3 is made up of 13 amino acids.

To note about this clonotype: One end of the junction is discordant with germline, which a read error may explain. The chain's CDR3 is CTTRKGGGAHYF. DNA for the CDR3: TGTACCACCAGGAAAGGAGGGGGTGCCCACTACTTC. V is TRBV6-1 and J is TRBJ2-5, with D perhaps matching TRBD1 or TRBD2 (6 bases each). Germline V gene lookup returns CDR1 MNHNS and CDR2 SASEGT. This CDR3 is 12 amino acids long.

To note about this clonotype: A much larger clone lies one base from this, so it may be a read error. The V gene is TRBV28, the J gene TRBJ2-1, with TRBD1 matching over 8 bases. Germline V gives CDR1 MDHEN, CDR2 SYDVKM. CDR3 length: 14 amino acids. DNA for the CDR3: TGTGCCACCAGTTTAAACAGGGGGGACGATGAGCAGTTCTTC. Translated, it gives CATSLNRGDDEQFF.

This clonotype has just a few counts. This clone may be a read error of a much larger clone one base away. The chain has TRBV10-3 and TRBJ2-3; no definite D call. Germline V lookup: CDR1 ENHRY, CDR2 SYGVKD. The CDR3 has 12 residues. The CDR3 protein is CVISEETDTQYF. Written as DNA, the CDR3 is TGTGTCATCAGTGAAGAGACAGATACGCAGTATTTT.

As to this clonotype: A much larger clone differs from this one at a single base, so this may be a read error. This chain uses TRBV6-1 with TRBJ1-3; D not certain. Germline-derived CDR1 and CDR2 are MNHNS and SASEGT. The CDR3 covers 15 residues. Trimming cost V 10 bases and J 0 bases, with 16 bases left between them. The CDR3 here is CATGHRRSSGNTIYF. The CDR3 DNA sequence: TGTGCCACCGGCCACCGGAGGAGCTCTGGAAACACCATATATTTT.

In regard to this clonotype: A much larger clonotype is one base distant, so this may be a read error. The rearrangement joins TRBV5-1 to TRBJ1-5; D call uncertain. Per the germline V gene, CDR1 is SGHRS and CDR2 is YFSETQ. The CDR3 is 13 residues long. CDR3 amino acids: CASSEGGNQTQHF. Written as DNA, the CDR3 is TGCGCCAGCAGCGAGGGTGGCAATCAGACCCAGCATTTT.

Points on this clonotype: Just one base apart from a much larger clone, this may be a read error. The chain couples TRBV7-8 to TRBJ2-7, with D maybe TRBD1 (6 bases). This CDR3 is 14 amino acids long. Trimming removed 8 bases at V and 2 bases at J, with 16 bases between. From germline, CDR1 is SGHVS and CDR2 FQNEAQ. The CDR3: CASGWTEGPYEQYF. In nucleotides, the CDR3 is TGTGCCAGCGGCTGGACAGAGGGGCCCTACGAGCAGTACTTC. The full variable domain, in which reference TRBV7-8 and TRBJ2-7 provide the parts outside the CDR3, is GAGVSQSPRYKVAKRGQDVALRCDPISGHVSLFWYQQALGQGPEFLTYFQNEAQLDKSGLPSDRFFAERPEGSVSTLKIQRTQQEDSAVYLCASGWTEGPYEQYFGPGTRLTVT.

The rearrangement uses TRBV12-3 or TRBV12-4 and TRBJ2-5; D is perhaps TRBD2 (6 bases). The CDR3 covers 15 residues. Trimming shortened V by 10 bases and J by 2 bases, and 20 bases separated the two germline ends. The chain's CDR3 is CANRRLVGGQETQYF. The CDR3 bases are TGTGCCAACAGGAGACTAGTGGGAGGTCAAGAGACCCAGTACTTC.

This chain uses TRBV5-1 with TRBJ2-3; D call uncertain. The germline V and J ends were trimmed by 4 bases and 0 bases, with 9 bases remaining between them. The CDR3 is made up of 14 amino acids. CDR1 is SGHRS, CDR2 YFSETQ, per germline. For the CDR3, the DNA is TGCGCCAGCAGCCCCGGTGGCAGCACAGATACGCAGTATTTT. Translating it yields CASSPGGSTDTQYF.

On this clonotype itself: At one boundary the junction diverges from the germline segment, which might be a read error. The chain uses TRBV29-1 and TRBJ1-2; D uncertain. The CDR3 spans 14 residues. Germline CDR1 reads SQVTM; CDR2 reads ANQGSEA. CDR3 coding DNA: TGCAGCATTGAAGATCGCACCTTCCCCGGTAGGTACACCTTC. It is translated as CSIEDRTFPGRYTF.

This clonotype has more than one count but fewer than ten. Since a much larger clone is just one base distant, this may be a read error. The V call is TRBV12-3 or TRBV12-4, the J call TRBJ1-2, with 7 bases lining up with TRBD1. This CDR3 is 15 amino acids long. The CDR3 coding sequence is TGTGTCAGCAGTTTAGCGGGGGACAGCCTCTATGGCTACACCTTC. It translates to CVSSLAGDSLYGYTF.

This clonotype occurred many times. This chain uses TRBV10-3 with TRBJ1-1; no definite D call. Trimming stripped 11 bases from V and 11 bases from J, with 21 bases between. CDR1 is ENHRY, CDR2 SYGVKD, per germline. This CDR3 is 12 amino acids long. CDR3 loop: CASRASSNAAFF. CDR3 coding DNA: TGTGCCTCGAGAGCTTCCTCCAACGCGGCTTTCTTT.

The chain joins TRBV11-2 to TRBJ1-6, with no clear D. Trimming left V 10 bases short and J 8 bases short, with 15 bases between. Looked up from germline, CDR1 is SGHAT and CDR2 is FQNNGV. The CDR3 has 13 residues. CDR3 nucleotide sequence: TGTGCCAAGAGCTTTACACCCGATTCACCCCTCCACTTT. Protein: CAKSFTPDSPLHF.

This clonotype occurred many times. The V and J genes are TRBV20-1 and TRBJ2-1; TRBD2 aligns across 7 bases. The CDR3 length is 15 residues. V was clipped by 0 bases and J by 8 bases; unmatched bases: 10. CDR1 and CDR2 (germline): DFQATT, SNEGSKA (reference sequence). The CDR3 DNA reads TGCAGTGCTAGAGATGGAGGCGGGAGAATTCATGAGCAGTTCTTC. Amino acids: CSARDGGGRIHEQFF.

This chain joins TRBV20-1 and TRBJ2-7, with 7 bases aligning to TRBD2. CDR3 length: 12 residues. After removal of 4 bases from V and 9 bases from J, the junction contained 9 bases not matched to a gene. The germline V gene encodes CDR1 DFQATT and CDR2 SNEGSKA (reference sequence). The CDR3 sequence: CSATGTKDRQYF. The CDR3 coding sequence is TGCAGTGCTACCGGGACTAAAGATAGGCAGTACTTC.

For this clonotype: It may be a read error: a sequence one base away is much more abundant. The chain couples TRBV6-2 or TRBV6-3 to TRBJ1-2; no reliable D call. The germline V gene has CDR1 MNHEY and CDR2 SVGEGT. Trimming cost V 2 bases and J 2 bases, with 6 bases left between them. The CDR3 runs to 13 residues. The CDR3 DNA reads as TGTGCCAGCAGTTACGTGGACAACTATGGCTACACCTTC. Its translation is CASSYVDNYGYTF.

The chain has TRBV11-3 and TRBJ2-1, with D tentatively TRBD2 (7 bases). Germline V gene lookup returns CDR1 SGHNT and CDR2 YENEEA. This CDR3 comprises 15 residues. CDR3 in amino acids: CHSSLAGASYNEQFF. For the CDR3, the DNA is TGTCACAGCAGCTTGGCGGGGGCCTCCTACAATGAGCAGTTCTTC.